Below are 12 T cell receptor beta chains sequenced from a single sample in a study of shared clonotypes between healthy human individuals. The protocol was immunoSEQ multiplex PCR, while the TCRdb copy is restricted to in-frame clones and leaves out a portion. The top ten clones hold 0.36% of a sample with 2 million to 2.5 million clones, 80% to 95% of them seen once. Sequencing used naive CD4+ T cells from PBMCs. Subset specified: CD45RA+ positively selected. Every receptor here comes from a young man in good health. Some clones in this sample may be carry-over from other donors' samples.

The V gene is TRBV29-1, the J gene TRBJ2-7; D may match TRBD1 or TRBD2 (5 bases each). CDR3 size: 13 residues. The germline CDR1 and CDR2 sequences are SQVTM and ANQGSEA. Trimming shortened V by 7 bases and J by 3 bases, and 16 bases separated the two germline ends. CDR3 in DNA: TGCAGCGCCGTCGGGGCTACAGTCTACGAGCAGTACTTC. Protein: CSAVGATVYEQYF.

The V gene is TRBV11-2, the J gene TRBJ2-7; D is unresolved. CDR3 length: 12 residues. Germline V gives CDR1 SGHAT, CDR2 FQNNGV. The germline V and J ends were trimmed by 1 base and 2 bases, with 3 bases remaining between them. CDR3 sequence: CASSLGTYEQYF. DNA of the CDR3: TGTGCCAGCAGCTTAGGGACCTACGAGCAGTACTTC.

Of note for this clone: The sample holds other DNA sequences that translate to the same CDR3. The chain joins TRBV28 to TRBJ2-7, with TRBD2 matching 8 bases. The V gene end was trimmed by 1 base and the J gene end by 0 bases; junction bases not matched to a gene: 2. The V gene's germline CDR1 is MDHEN and CDR2 SYDVKM. CDR3 size: 15 residues. CDR3 DNA sequence: TGTGCCAGCAGTTTATCCGCGGGAGGCTCCTACGAGCAGTACTTC. Amino acids: CASSLSAGGSYEQYF.

This rearrangement joins TRBV4-1 to TRBJ1-3; a possible D gene is TRBD1 (5 bases). CDR3 length: 16 residues. The germline V gene has CDR1 MGHRA and CDR2 YSYEKL. V was clipped by 0 bases and J by 2 bases, with 11 bases between them. For the CDR3, the DNA is TGCGCCAGCAGCCAAGATTCGCCCAGGGCTGGAAACACCATATATTTT. This codes for CASSQDSPRAGNTIYF.

Worth noting for this clone: The identical CDR3 is also encoded by other nucleotide sequences in the sample. The chain employs TRBV28 and TRBJ2-7, with 7 bases lining up with TRBD1. After removal of 3 bases from V and 0 bases from J, the junction contained 2 bases not matched to a gene. Germline CDR1 MDHEN, CDR2 SYDVKM. The CDR3 runs to 14 residues. As DNA, the CDR3 is TGTGCCAGCAGTTTGGGGACAGTCTCCTACGAGCAGTACTTC. Translation gives CASSLGTVSYEQYF. Filled out from reference TRBV28 and TRBJ2-7, the complete variable domain reads DVKVTQSSRYLVKRTGEKVFLECVQDMDHENMFWYRQDPGLGLRLIYFSYDVKMKEKGDIPEGYSVSREKKERFSLILESASTNQTSMYLCASSLGTVSYEQYFGPGTRLTVT.

This chain uses TRBV30 with TRBJ1-2; D unclear. This CDR3 has 12 residues. Trimming took off 6 bases at V and 4 bases at J, with 12 bases between the two ends. Germline-derived CDR1 and CDR2 are GTSNPN and SVGIG (reference sequence). This CDR3 reads CACSLGFYGYTF. The CDR3 DNA reads as TGTGCCTGCTCTTTAGGTTTCTATGGCTACACCTTC.

CDR3 coding DNA: TGTGCCAGCAGTTACCGTCCATTCACAGATACGCAGTATTTT. Its translation is CASSYRPFTDTQYF. J is TRBJ2-3 and V is TRBV6-5, with D unclear. Germline assignment: CDR1 MNHEY and CDR2 SVGAGI. Between the trimmed V and J ends, which lost 2 bases and 2 bases, there was a span of 8 bases. The CDR3 has 14 amino acids.

The genes are TRBV6-1 and TRBJ2-1; TRBD2 agrees at 11 bases. The junction had 3 bases not matched to a gene; V was cut back by 6 bases and J by 2 bases. CDR3 size: 15 residues. The germline V gene encodes CDR1 MNHNS and CDR2 SASEGT. The CDR3 loop is CASRRLAGTYNEQFF. The CDR3 DNA reads as TGTGCCAGCAGACGACTAGCGGGGACCTACAATGAGCAGTTCTTC.

V gene TRBV7-2 combines with J gene TRBJ2-5; tentatively, D is TRBD1 (5 bases). The length of the CDR3 is 14 residues. V lost 4 bases, J lost 1 base, and 10 bases lay in between. Germline V CDR1 and CDR2: SGHTA, FQGNSA. The CDR3 sequence: CASSSYGAQETQYF. In nucleotides, the CDR3 is TGTGCCAGCAGCTCCTATGGGGCCCAAGAGACCCAGTACTTC.

The sample holds a few counts of this clone. The sample holds other DNA sequences that translate to the same CDR3. The rearrangement joins TRBV6-5 to TRBJ2-1; 11 bases match TRBD2. CDR3 length equals 16 residues. After removal of 0 bases from V and 5 bases from J, the junction contained 3 bases not matched to a gene. Germline V gene data show CDR1 as MNHEY and CDR2 as SVGAGI. CDR3 bases: TGTGCCAGCAGTTACTCCGGGACTAGCGGAAACAATGAGCAGTTCTTC. Amino acids: CASSYSGTSGNNEQFF.

The rearrangement links TRBV2 to TRBJ2-3; unclear D gene. Trimming removed 7 bases from V and 4 bases from J, with 24 bases in between. Germline-derived CDR1 and CDR2 are SNHLY and FYNNEI. The CDR3 sequence is 17 residues long. The CDR3 loop is CASKVMGTRGGSDTQYF. For the CDR3, the DNA is TGTGCCAGCAAGGTGATGGGAACGCGTGGCGGCTCAGATACGCAGTATTTT. Full variable domain (missing parts from reference TRBV2 and TRBJ2-3): EPEVTQTPSHQVTQMGQEVILRCVPISNHLYFYWYRQILGQKVEFLVSFYNNEISEKSEIFDDQFSVERPDGSNFTLKIRSTKLEDSAMYFCASKVMGTRGGSDTQYFGPGTRLTVL.

The chain is built from TRBV5-1 and TRBJ2-5, with D tentatively TRBD2 (5 bases). V dropped 4 bases and J dropped 4 bases, with 17 bases sitting between them. Germline V lookup: CDR1 SGHRS, CDR2 YFSETQ. CDR3 length equals 15 residues. CDR3 DNA sequence: TGCGCCAGCAGCGGCGGGCCCCAGGTGAGAGAGACCCAGTACTTC. It encodes CASSGGPQVRETQYF.